Shown below are 30 T cell receptor beta chains from a single sample sequenced in a study of CD8+CD57+ T cells in acquired aplastic anemia. Genomic DNA constituted the template upon which TCR beta VDJ and CDR3 profiling was performed. TCRdb passed the reads through MiXCR, listing each CDR3 protein once. The data contain about 150,000 distinct CDR3 sequences, around two fifths of them singletons. Sequenced: sorted CD4+, CD8+, or CD8+CD57+ T cells (not recorded which) from PBMCs. Receptors originate from a human donor in good health, serving as a control.

This clonotype has a count of ten or more. This chain connects TRBV20-1 to TRBJ2-5, with TRBD1 matching 10 bases. Trimming at V came to 5 bases and at J to 3 bases, leaving 3 bases not matched to a gene. CDR3 size: 13 residues. CDR1 and CDR2 (germline): DFQATT, SNEGSKA (reference sequence). The CDR3 DNA reads TGCAGTGCTCCGGACAGGGGGAAAGAGACCCAGTACTTC. Translating it yields CSAPDRGKETQYF.

The rearrangement links TRBV11-2 to TRBJ2-1; the D gene could be TRBD1 or TRBD2 (6 bases each). CDR3 length: 18 amino acids. V was shortened by 2 bases and J by 9 bases, with 26 bases between the two germline ends. In germline, CDR1 is SGHAT, CDR2 FQNNGV. The CDR3 DNA follows: TGTGCCAGCAGCTTACCTCTTTTTGGGGGGATACAGGGAGTTGAGCAGTTCTTC. It codes for CASSLPLFGGIQGVEQFF.

This clonotype was seen many times. This rearrangement joins TRBV6-1 to TRBJ2-3; the match to TRBD2 covers 10 bases. The CDR3 covers 13 residues. The V and J ends lost 7 bases and 7 bases, in that order; junction bases with no gene match: 5. Germline V gene lookup returns CDR1 MNHNS and CDR2 SASEGT. DNA for the CDR3: TGTGCCAGCAACGGACTAGCGGCCCATACGCAGTATTTT. Its translation: CASNGLAAHTQYF.

Many counts were recorded for this clonotype. The chain is built from TRBV12-5 and TRBJ1-5; possibly TRBD1 for D (5 bases). Germline CDR1 LGHNT, CDR2 FRNRAP. V was clipped by 7 bases and J by 0 bases, with 10 bases between them. The CDR3 is 14 residues long. The CDR3 spells CASAQGYSNQPQHF. The CDR3 DNA follows: TGTGCTAGTGCCCAGGGTTATAGCAATCAGCCCCAGCATTTT.

On this clonotype itself: Being one base from a much bigger clone, this may be a read error. The rearrangement uses TRBV12-3 or TRBV12-4 and TRBJ2-1; D gene unclear. The CDR3 runs 14 residues. The CDR3 DNA reads as TGTGCCAGCAGTCTACGGACCGTGAAGGGTGAGCGGTTCTTC. It translates to CASSLRTVKGERFF.

Points on this clonotype: A much bigger clone sits one base away, suggesting this may be a read error. The rearrangement uses TRBV12-3 or TRBV12-4 and TRBJ1-1, with D perhaps matching TRBD1 (6 bases). The CDR3 loop spans 14 amino acids. CDR3 amino acids: CASSLRGLNTEASF. The CDR3 nucleotides are TGTGCCAGCAGTTTACGGGGGCTGAACACTGAAGCTTCCTTT.

This chain joins TRBV7-3 and TRBJ2-2, with D unclear. V was pared by 8 bases and J by 5 bases, with 9 bases between. This CDR3 spans 12 amino acids. Germline lookup yields CDR1 SGHTA and CDR2 FQGTGA. The CDR3 region has the DNA TGTGCCAGCGGCATAGGGACCGGGGAGCTGTTTTTT. Encoded protein: CASGIGTGELFF.

As to this clonotype: The CDR3 end shows no conserved phenylalanine or tryptophan, and so a read error is likely. The limits of the CDR3 on the DNA are not certain, so only TCRdb's listed CDR3 is given. CDR3 loop: CATSKTGAI. The rearrangement uses TRBV15 and TRBJ1-1; TRBD1 reflects the table's D call only, with no check against the DNA. The CDR3 has 9 amino acids, counting both end residues. The germline V gene has CDR1 LNHNV and CDR2 YYDKDF (reference sequence).

A remark on this clonotype: This may be a read error: a much more frequent sequence differs by one nucleotide. The J gene is TRBJ1-3, the V gene TRBV5-4; D gene unclear. The CDR3 covers 16 residues. Germline assignment: CDR1 SGHNT and CDR2 YYREEE (reference sequence). The CDR3 nucleotides read TGTGCCAGCAGCTTGGTCTCCGTCGGCTCTGGAAGCACCATATATTTT. Translation gives CASSLVSVGSGSTIYF.

V usage is TRBV20-1 and J usage is TRBJ2-7; no firm D call. Germline lookup yields CDR1 DFQATT and CDR2 SNEGSKA (reference sequence). This CDR3 has 13 residues. V shed 3 bases and J shed 0 bases, with 9 bases lying between them. This CDR3 is CSASGPTSYEQYF. CDR3 sequence (DNA): TGCAGTGCTAGTGGTCCAACCTCCTACGAGCAGTACTTC.

The gene calls are TRBV5-1 and TRBJ2-3, with 10 positions matching TRBD2. Germline assignment: CDR1 SGHRS and CDR2 YFSETQ. This CDR3 contains 14 residues. J lost 9 bases, V lost 4 bases, and 8 bases had no gene match. CDR3 sequence: CASSERGGTGTQYF. CDR3 DNA sequence: TGCGCCAGCAGCGAGCGGGGGGGAACAGGCACGCAGTATTTT.

The gene calls are TRBV7-8 and TRBJ2-3; TRBD2 matches 10 bases. Germline V gene data show CDR1 as SGHVS and CDR2 as FQNEAQ. This CDR3 comprises 17 residues. V dropped 5 bases and J dropped 1; count of bases not matched to a gene: 9. The CDR3 DNA follows: TGTGCCAGCAGCCCTTGGGTCCTAGCGGGGGGCACAGATACGCAGTATTTT. Its protein product is CASSPWVLAGGTDTQYF.

The chain employs TRBV29-1 and TRBJ1-2; 8 bases are a match to TRBD1. Germline CDR1 reads SQVTM; CDR2 reads ANQGSEA. V shed 6 bases and J 4 bases; nucleotides not matched to a gene: 7. The CDR3 contains 13 residues. CDR3 bases: TGCAGCGTGGAGTTACAGGGGGGCTATGGCTACACCTTC. It encodes CSVELQGGYGYTF.

Ten or more counts support this clonotype. J is TRBJ2-1 and V is TRBV7-9; no reliable D call. The CDR3 consists of 14 residues. The ends were cut back, 2 bases at V and 7 bases at J, with 12 bases in the middle. CDR1 SEHNR and CDR2 FQNEAQ come from the germline V gene (reference sequence). CDR3 sequence reads: CASSLTQNQNEQFF. In DNA form, the CDR3 reads TGTGCCAGCAGCTTAACGCAGAATCAAAATGAGCAGTTCTTC.

This chain joins TRBV2 and TRBJ2-3; the D is unclear. Germline-derived CDR1 and CDR2 are SNHLY and FYNNEI. Trimming pared 3 bases from V and 5 bases from J, leaving 12 bases between. This CDR3 spans 14 amino acids. The DNA of the CDR3 is TGTGCCAGCAGTGACAACTCTTGGGGAGATACGCAGTATTTT. Its protein is CASSDNSWGDTQYF.

This clonotype was recorded many times. The chain couples TRBV19 to TRBJ2-3; 7 nucleotides align to TRBD2. With V trimmed by 3 bases and J by 11 bases, 5 bases remained unmatched. This CDR3 comprises 12 residues. CDR1 and CDR2 from the germline V gene are LNHDA and SQIVND (reference sequence). The CDR3, as DNA: TGTGCCAGTAGTATGGGTCTAGCGGAGCAGTATTTT. Translating it yields CASSMGLAEQYF.

A remark on this clonotype: Without the conserved terminal phenylalanine or tryptophan, this CDR3 likely stems from a read error. The chain joins TRBV25-1 to TRBJ2-3; the match to TRBD2 covers 7 bases. Germline trimming cut 7 bases from V and 5 bases from J; bases unmatched to any gene: 6. CDR3 length: 13 residues. Germline V gene lookup returns CDR1 MGHDK and CDR2 SYGVNS. Written as DNA, the CDR3 is TGTGCCAGCACCCCGGGAGGTAGAGATACGCAGTATCTT. It specifies CASTPGGRDTQYL.

This chain links TRBV2 with TRBJ1-6, with D maybe TRBD1 (5 bases). The CDR3 runs to 14 residues. Between the trimmed V and J ends, which lost 7 bases and 9 bases, there was a span of 16 bases. The germline V gene encodes CDR1 SNHLY and CDR2 FYNNEI. For the CDR3, the DNA is TGTGCCAGCAACGGGGACCGACCGGGTTCACCCCTCCACTTT. Protein: CASNGDRPGSPLHF.

On this clonotype itself: This sequence may be a read error, since a much larger clone differs from it by one base. The V and J genes are TRBV12-3 or TRBV12-4 and TRBJ2-1; no reliable D call. This CDR3 spans 14 amino acids. Trimming took 3 bases from V and 3 from J, leaving 9 bases between them. CDR3 protein: CASSLSRFYNEQFF. The CDR3 DNA is TGTGCCAGCAGTTTGAGCAGATTCTACAATGAGCAGTTCTTC.

Regarding this clonotype: A much larger clone lies a single base off, so this may be a read error. The chain couples TRBV27 to TRBJ2-3; 10 bases are shared with TRBD2. The CDR3 spans 17 residues. Germline loops: CDR1 MNHEY, CDR2 SMNVEV (reference sequence). For the CDR3, the DNA is TGTGCCGGCAGTTCCTCCGCTAGCGGGAGATCGGCAGATACGCAGTATTTT. Amino acid sequence: CAGSSSASGRSADTQYF.

As concerns this clonotype: Since a much larger clone is just one base distant, this may be a read error. The limits of the CDR3 on the DNA are not certain, so only TCRdb's listed CDR3 is given. The genes are TRBV5-8 and TRBJ2-7; whether TRBD1, the table's D call, matches the DNA was not checked. CDR1 SGHTS and CDR2 YDEGEE come from the germline V gene. Termini included, the CDR3 measures 15 amino acids. The CDR3 sequence: CASSLVGQGIDERYF.

The sample holds many counts of this clonotype. The chain couples TRBV24-1 to TRBJ1-1, with D perhaps TRBD1 (6 bases). Trimming took 10 bases from V and 1 from J, leaving 18 bases between them. The CDR3 consists of 15 residues. The germline CDR1 and CDR2 sequences are KGHDR and SFDVKD. For the CDR3, the DNA is TGTGCCACGCAGTCGGGGGGCCAGAGGAACACTGAAGCTTTCTTT. Encoded protein: CATQSGGQRNTEAFF.

Many counts were recorded for this clonotype. The chain carries TRBV30 and TRBJ2-7, with D perhaps matching TRBD1 (6 bases). With 2 bases removed from V and 2 bases from J, the gap between germline ends came to 7 bases. This CDR3 is built from 12 residues. CDR1 is GTSNPN and CDR2 is SVGIG in the germline V gene (reference sequence). The CDR3 loop is CAWSRDTYEQYF. The CDR3, as DNA: TGTGCCTGGAGTCGGGACACCTACGAGCAGTACTTC. Complete variable domain (other parts from reference TRBV30 and TRBJ2-7): SQTIHQWPATLVQPVGSPLSLECTVEGTSNPNLYWYRQAAGRGLQLLFYSVGIGQISSEVPQNLSASRPQDRQFILSSKKLLLSDSGFYLCAWSRDTYEQYFGPGTRLTVT.

The chain joins TRBV4-1 to TRBJ1-1; 11 bases match TRBD1. Trimming at V came to 0 bases and at J to 4 bases, leaving 13 bases not matched to a gene. Germline CDR1 MGHRA, CDR2 YSYEKL. The CDR3 is 19 amino acids. The CDR3 loop is CASSQDILRTGGWVTEAFF. The CDR3 DNA is TGCGCCAGCAGCCAAGACATCCTAAGGACAGGGGGCTGGGTCACTGAAGCTTTCTTT.

The V call is TRBV19, the J call TRBJ2-7; 9 bases map to TRBD2. The CDR3 spans 14 residues. The germline gives CDR1 LNHDA, CDR2 SQIVND (reference sequence). Germline trimming cut 6 bases from V and 2 bases from J; bases unmatched to any gene: 5. CDR3 sequence: CASSPSGGTYEQYF. CDR3 sequence (DNA): TGTGCCAGTAGCCCCAGCGGGGGGACCTACGAGCAGTACTTC. Drawing the rest from reference TRBV19 and TRBJ2-7, the complete variable domain is DGGITQSPKYLFRKEGQNVTLSCEQNLNHDAMYWYRQDPGQGLRLIYYSQIVNDFQKGDIAEGYSVSREKKESFPLTVTSAQKNPTAFYLCASSPSGGTYEQYFGPGTRLTVT.

This clonotype was recorded many times. V and J are TRBV24-1 and TRBJ1-4; D possibly corresponds to TRBD1 (5 bases). Trimming took off 3 bases at V and 7 bases at J, with 17 bases between the two ends. Germline values: CDR1 KGHDR, CDR2 SFDVKD. This CDR3 has 16 residues. The DNA for the CDR3 is TGTGCCACCAGTGATCCTCAAAGGGGTACTGGTGAAAAACTGTTTTTT. Translating gives CATSDPQRGTGEKLFF.

The CDR3 reads CASRQDGYTF. Here the CDR3 DNA reads TGTGCCAGCCGACAGGATGGCTACACCTTC. The J gene is TRBJ1-2, the V gene TRBV19, with D possibly matching TRBD1 (6 bases). Germline CDR1 LNHDA, CDR2 SQIVND (reference sequence). Trimming stripped 9 bases from V and 6 bases from J, with 8 bases between. This CDR3 is built from 10 residues.

The genes are TRBV15 and TRBJ1-1; D is undetermined. Germline V gives CDR1 LNHNV, CDR2 YYDKDF (reference sequence). The CDR3 has 13 amino acids. V shed 3 bases and J shed 4 bases, with 9 bases lying between them. CDR3 DNA: TGTGCCACCAGCAGTGCGGAGGGCACTGAAGCTTTCTTT. Protein: CATSSAEGTEAFF.

This clonotype was found a few times. This sequence joins TRBV10-3 and TRBJ1-2; D unresolved. The CDR3 is made up of 12 amino acids. Looked up from germline, CDR1 is ENHRY and CDR2 is SYGVKD. V lost 3 bases and J 4 bases, leaving 6 bases between the germline ends. CDR3 region: CAISDRSYGYTF. The CDR3 DNA sequence: TGTGCCATCAGTGACAGGTCCTATGGCTACACCTTC.

Concerning this clonotype: Germline is not matched at one junction end, which may reflect a read error. The chain carries TRBV25-1 and TRBJ2-7, with unresolved D. The CDR3 totals 14 residues. CDR1 is MGHDK and CDR2 is SYGVNS in the germline V gene. The CDR3 sequence: CASSQVASSLEQYF. The CDR3 DNA reads TGCGCCAGCAGCCAAGTGGCATCCTCCCTGGAGCAGTACTTC.